The 30 T cell receptor beta chains given below trace back to one sample, sequenced in a study of shared clonotypes between healthy human individuals. The method was immunoSEQ multiplex PCR; TCRdb's version includes in-frame clones alone and lacks a portion of them. Found here are some 2,400,000 clones, 90% to 96% of them singletons; the top ten hold around 0.13%. Sequenced: naive CD4+ T cells sorted from blood. The subset here: CD45RA+ positively selected. The receptors stem from a man aged 18-30 years in good health.

The chain recombines TRBV10-1 with TRBJ2-3; 12 nucleotides agree with TRBD2. Germline V gives CDR1 WNHNN, CDR2 SYGVQD (reference sequence). The CDR3 covers 16 residues. The trim removed 2 bases at V and 2 bases at J, leaving 2 bases unmatched. The CDR3 spells CASSEGLAGTTDTQYF. DNA of the CDR3: TGCGCCAGCAGTGAGGGACTAGCGGGGACCACAGATACGCAGTATTTT.

The chain recombines TRBV5-4 with TRBJ2-5, with a tentative D call TRBD2 (5 bases). V was pared by 5 bases and J by 4 bases, with 18 bases between. CDR1 SGHNT and CDR2 YYREEE come from the germline V gene (reference sequence). This CDR3 is 15 amino acids long. CDR3 residues: CASRAIGMSLETQYF. The CDR3 nucleotides are TGTGCCAGCAGGGCCATCGGGATGTCCCTAGAGACCCAGTACTTC.

The chain links TRBV7-2 to TRBJ2-1, with 9 bases identical to TRBD2. The junction had 6 bases not matched to a gene; V was cut back by 2 bases and J by 7 bases. CDR1 is SGHTA and CDR2 is FQGNSA in the germline V gene. The CDR3 covers 15 residues. In DNA, the CDR3 is TGTGCCAGCAGCTTACAATGGCTAGCGGGGAATGAGCAGTTCTTC. Its translation is CASSLQWLAGNEQFF.

This clone was detected once. V gene TRBV30 combines with J gene TRBJ1-2; D call uncertain. Germline values: CDR1 GTSNPN, CDR2 SVGIG (reference sequence). This CDR3 comprises 12 residues. Deletions cut 1 base from V and 5 bases from J, with 8 bases between. The CDR3 sequence is CAWSDRPYGYTF. CDR3 in DNA: TGTGCCTGGAGTGATAGGCCTTATGGCTACACCTTC.

The chain links TRBV21-1 to TRBJ2-3; the table's D call, TRBD1, was not checked against the DNA. TRBV21-1 represents a pseudogene. The CDR3 is 17 residues long. CDR3 sequence reads: CASSITFGDRDRDTQYF. The CDR3 nucleotides read TGTGCCAGCAGCATCACCTTCGGGGACAGAGACCGTGATACGCAGTATTTT.

The chain has TRBV18 and TRBJ1-6, with D perhaps TRBD1 (5 bases). V was trimmed by 5 bases and J by 0 bases, leaving 8 bases between them. The CDR3 covers 15 residues. The V gene's germline CDR1 is KGHSH and CDR2 LQKENI. This CDR3 reads CASSGQGSYNSPLHF. CDR3 in DNA: TGTGCCAGCTCAGGTCAGGGCTCCTATAATTCACCCCTCCACTTT.

Notes on this clone: A read error may account for a junction end that differs from germline. The V gene is TRBV2, the J gene TRBJ2-3; maybe TRBD2 (6 bases). Germline V lookup: CDR1 SNHLY, CDR2 FYNNEI. The CDR3 covers 12 residues. In DNA, the CDR3 is TGTGCCAGCAGTCCGGGACTTTCTACGGAGTATTTT. It encodes CASSPGLSTEYF.

The chain has TRBV30 and TRBJ1-3; 7 bases line up with TRBD1. Germline CDR1 and CDR2: GTSNPN and SVGIG (reference sequence). CDR3 length: 13 residues. V gave up 7 bases and J gave up 0 bases; unmatched junction bases: 3. DNA of the CDR3: TGTGCCTTGACAGGGTACTCTGGAAACACCATATATTTT. Encoded protein: CALTGYSGNTIYF.

The chain joins TRBV5-6 to TRBJ2-6, with TRBD2 as a possible D gene (6 bases). Between the trimmed V and J ends, which lost 4 bases and 1 base, there was a span of 6 bases. The CDR3 has 14 residues. Germline CDR1 reads SGHDT; CDR2 reads YYEEEE. The CDR3 loop is CASSRGSGANVLTF. The CDR3 DNA reads as TGTGCCAGCAGCCGGGGGTCTGGGGCCAACGTCCTGACTTTC.

The J gene is TRBJ2-7, the V gene TRBV6-1; 7 bases fit TRBD1. Germline loops: CDR1 MNHNS, CDR2 SASEGT. V lost 4 bases, J lost 7 bases, and 10 bases stayed unmatched. The CDR3 sequence is 14 residues long. The CDR3 loop reads CASSVRQGVLEQYF. In DNA form, the CDR3 reads TGTGCCAGCAGTGTGAGGCAGGGGGTTTTGGAGCAGTACTTC.

The chain couples TRBV19 to TRBJ2-5, with 8 bases aligning to TRBD1. This CDR3 comprises 14 residues. The germline gives CDR1 LNHDA, CDR2 SQIVND (reference sequence). After removal of 8 bases from V and 2 bases from J, the junction contained 7 bases not matched to a gene. CDR3 sequence: CASAGQGSQETQYF. CDR3 bases: TGTGCCAGTGCAGGACAGGGATCTCAAGAGACCCAGTACTTC.

The rearrangement links TRBV5-1 to TRBJ2-5; 9 bases agree with TRBD2. This CDR3 has 15 amino acids. Germline V gives CDR1 SGHRS, CDR2 YFSETQ. V lost 2 bases and J lost 4; bases outside the gene matches: 6. In nucleotides, the CDR3 is TGCGCCAGCAGCTTTGGTAGCGGGAGTGGAGAGACCCAGTACTTC. It codes for CASSFGSGSGETQYF.

This clone came up once. The same CDR3 also results from other DNA sequences found in this sample. The chain couples TRBV18 to TRBJ1-5; D is uncertain. Germline-derived CDR1 and CDR2 are KGHSH and LQKENI. V gave up 2 bases and J gave up 0 bases, with 8 bases separating them. CDR3 length equals 15 residues. The CDR3 region is CASSPRADSNQPQHF. The CDR3 DNA sequence: TGTGCCAGCTCACCAAGGGCGGATAGCAATCAGCCCCAGCATTTT.

This chain links TRBV6-5 with TRBJ2-1, with D possibly being TRBD1 (7 bases). Germline V gives CDR1 MNHEY, CDR2 SVGAGI. The CDR3 extends over 14 amino acids. V was cut by 7 bases and J by 4 bases, with 14 bases left in between. This chain's CDR3 is CASTRQGGYNEQFF. The CDR3 nucleotides are TGTGCCAGCACCCGGCAGGGGGGTTACAATGAGCAGTTCTTC.

V is TRBV30 and J is TRBJ2-2; 7 bases are shared with TRBD1. CDR1 and CDR2 from the germline V gene are GTSNPN and SVGIG (reference sequence). This CDR3 region has 11 residues. V lost 8 bases, J lost 6 bases, and 3 bases stayed unmatched. CDR3 DNA sequence: TGTGCCGGACAGGTTCCCGGGGAGCTGTTTTTT. Translating it yields CAGQVPGELFF.

This clone was recorded only once. V gene TRBV27 combines with J gene TRBJ1-4; 9 bases match TRBD1. J lost 0 bases, V lost 6 bases, and 2 bases had no gene match. Germline V gives CDR1 MNHEY, CDR2 SMNVEV (reference sequence). The CDR3 sequence is 15 residues long. The CDR3 spells CASRRQGATNEKLFF. CDR3 DNA: TGTGCCAGCAGGCGACAGGGGGCAACTAATGAAAAACTGTTTTTT.

The chain links TRBV2 to TRBJ1-5; D is unresolved. Deletions cut 3 bases from V and 0 bases from J, with 6 bases between. CDR1 is SNHLY, CDR2 FYNNEI, per germline. This CDR3 comprises 14 residues. The CDR3 region has the DNA TGTGCCAGCAGTGATCAGGTTAGCAATCAGCCCCAGCATTTT. This encodes CASSDQVSNQPQHF.

The chain combines TRBV9 with TRBJ1-2; 7 positions agree with TRBD1. This CDR3 is built from 13 residues. The V gene end was trimmed by 3 bases and the J gene end by 5 bases; junction bases not matched to a gene: 4. CDR1 and CDR2 (germline): SGDLS, YYNGEE. CDR3 residues: CASSAGTVYGYTF. The CDR3 DNA reads TGTGCCAGCAGCGCGGGGACAGTTTATGGCTACACCTTC.

This chain's CDR3 is CASSQAGVDTQYF. CDR3 coding DNA: TGCGCCAGCAGCCAAGCGGGTGTAGATACGCAGTATTTT. The chain couples TRBV4-3 to TRBJ2-3; no definite D call. This CDR3 contains 13 residues. Germline V gives CDR1 LGHNA, CDR2 YSLEER. V dropped 1 base and J dropped 5 bases, with 7 bases sitting between them.

V is TRBV5-1 and J is TRBJ2-2, with D perhaps TRBD2 (6 bases). V gave up 5 bases and J gave up 0 bases, with 14 bases separating them. The CDR3 loop spans 16 amino acids. Per the germline V gene, CDR1 is SGHRS and CDR2 is YFSETQ. The CDR3 DNA follows: TGCGCCAGCAGGCCGACGGGGGTAGCGAACACCGGGGAGCTGTTTTTT. Its translation is CASRPTGVANTGELFF.

The chain joins TRBV28 to TRBJ1-5, with 7 bases identical to TRBD1. The CDR3 runs to 14 residues. With 8 bases clipped from V and 1 base from J, the junction kept 5 bases outside the gene matches. CDR1 is MDHEN and CDR2 is SYDVKM in the germline V gene. CDR3 sequence: CASQGGISNQPQHF. Written as DNA, the CDR3 is TGTGCCAGCCAGGGGGGAATCAGCAATCAGCCCCAGCATTTT. Variable domain in full (rest from reference TRBV28 and TRBJ1-5): DVKVTQSSRYLVKRTGEKVFLECVQDMDHENMFWYRQDPGLGLRLIYFSYDVKMKEKGDIPEGYSVSREKKERFSLILESASTNQTSMYLCASQGGISNQPQHFGDGTRLSIL.

A word on this clone: Other DNA sequences in the sample encode the same CDR3. The CDR3 reads CASSLGQTNTEAFF. CDR3 nucleotides: TGCGCCAGCAGCTTGGGACAGACGAACACTGAAGCTTTCTTT. The J gene is TRBJ1-1, the V gene TRBV5-1; D might be TRBD1 (5 bases). CDR1 is SGHRS, CDR2 YFSETQ, per germline. V lost 0 bases and J lost 1, with 7 bases in between. The CDR3 extends over 14 amino acids.

This clone came up once. The chain joins TRBV10-3 to TRBJ2-2; D is ambiguous. The CDR3 has 15 residues. The V and J ends lost 3 bases and 1 base respectively, with 9 bases between them. Germline assignment: CDR1 ENHRY and CDR2 SYGVKD. CDR3 loop: CAISEDPKNTGELFF. CDR3 DNA: TGTGCCATCAGTGAAGACCCTAAGAACACCGGGGAGCTGTTTTTT.

This chain joins TRBV9 and TRBJ2-1; 14 bases match TRBD2. This CDR3 is 20 amino acids long. CDR1 and CDR2 (germline): SGDLS, YYNGEE. Trimming at V came to 4 bases and at J to 4 bases, leaving 16 bases not matched to a gene. The DNA for the CDR3 is TGTGCCAGCAGCACAGACCTAGGACTAGCGGGGGGTTATCGGTACAATGAGCAGTTCTTC. As protein: CASSTDLGLAGGYRYNEQFF.

This clone was picked up a small number of times. The sample has other DNA sequences that encode this CDR3 too. The V call is TRBV30, the J call TRBJ2-2; D is undetermined. There are 11 residues in the CDR3. Trimming stripped 1 base from V and 5 bases from J, with 2 bases between. From germline, CDR1 is GTSNPN and CDR2 SVGIG (reference sequence). In DNA form, the CDR3 reads TGTGCCTGGAGTGATACCGGGGAGCTGTTTTTT. Translated, it gives CAWSDTGELFF.

The rearrangement uses TRBV29-1 and TRBJ2-1; possibly TRBD2 for D (5 bases). The CDR3 loop spans 12 amino acids. The V end lost 1 base, the J end lost 5 bases, and 6 bases lay between the germline ends. CDR1 SQVTM and CDR2 ANQGSEA come from the germline V gene. The CDR3 sequence: CSVEVSDNEQFF. CDR3 bases: TGCAGCGTTGAAGTTAGCGACAATGAGCAGTTCTTC.

The gene calls are TRBV5-1 and TRBJ2-5, with 8 bases identical to TRBD1. Germline CDR1 reads SGHRS; CDR2 reads YFSETQ. V gave up 2 bases and J gave up 5 bases; unmatched junction bases: 5. The length of the CDR3 is 14 residues. Here the CDR3 reads CASSFTRGLETQYF. As DNA, the CDR3 is TGCGCCAGCAGCTTCACCAGGGGGCTTGAGACCCAGTACTTC.

V and J are TRBV4-3 and TRBJ2-7, with a weak D call TRBD1 (6 bases). V was cut by 2 bases and J by 2 bases, with 16 bases left in between. This CDR3 has 16 amino acids. Germline CDR1 and CDR2: LGHNA and YSLEER. The chain's CDR3 is CASSQNPSQGTYEQYF. The CDR3 DNA reads as TGCGCCAGCAGCCAAAACCCCAGCCAGGGGACCTACGAGCAGTACTTC.

V usage is TRBV5-1 and J usage is TRBJ2-3; D is perhaps TRBD1 (6 bases). Trimming shortened V by 6 bases and J by 3 bases, and 11 bases separated the two germline ends. CDR3 length: 13 amino acids. Germline lookup yields CDR1 SGHRS and CDR2 YFSETQ. The CDR3 protein is CASKQGGTDTQYF. CDR3 DNA: TGCGCCAGCAAACAGGGCGGGACAGATACGCAGTATTTT.

The chain couples TRBV5-1 to TRBJ2-7, with D unresolved. V lost 6 bases and J lost 2, with 9 bases in between. CDR1 SGHRS and CDR2 YFSETQ come from the germline V gene. This CDR3 region has 12 residues. CDR3 coding DNA: TGCGCCAGCACGGATCAGACCTACGAGCAGTACTTC. It specifies CASTDQTYEQYF.